This T cell receptor beta chain was documented in a study of regulatory T cells in long-lasting Graves disease. Whole-study findings and limits: Newly diagnosed disease favored TRBV20-1 and TRBJ2-1 over persistent disease.

Germline V gives CDR1 LNHDA, CDR2 SQIVND (reference sequence). CDR3 length equals 14 residues. Trimming took off 2 bases at V and 4 bases at J, with 11 bases between the two ends. This clonotype has at least ten counts. The antigen is unknown. The time point: newly diagnosed GD, antithyroid drugs for less than 3 months. With RNA extracted from PBMCs as input, the TCR library was made. TCR beta libraries were built with iRepertoire HTBI primers and Arm-PCR of CDR3 regions. TCRdb redid the calling of the multiplex PCR reads with MiXCR, one entry per CDR3 protein. The sample consists of about 330,000 distinct CDR3 sequences, around 16% of them appearing once. In addition, the sample was reused for a study of T cells in Graves' hyperthyroidism and ophthalmopathy. That study adds: Blood also carried most thyroid clonotypes expanded above 0.001.

The rearrangement links TRBV19 to TRBJ1-1; TRBD1 is a possible D gene (5 bases). Source: peripheral blood mononuclear cells (PBMCs), taken at new diagnosis, from a patient treated with antithyroid drugs. This sequence was found in a woman aged 18-29 years with Graves disease. For the CDR3, the DNA is TGTGCCAGTAGTATAAGTTCCAGGGCCACTGAAGCTTTCTTT. It encodes CASSISSRATEAFF.